This passage covers 10 T cell receptor beta chains from one sample sequenced in a study of regulatory T cells in long-lasting Graves disease. iRepertoire HTBI primers and Arm-PCR of CDR3 regions built TCR beta libraries. TCRdb ran MiXCR on the multiplex PCR reads and lists one entry per CDR3 protein. The sample lists under 450,000 distinct CDR3 sequences, about an eighth occurring once. Time point meaning: newly diagnosed GD, antithyroid drugs for less than 3 months. There was RNA extracted from PBMCs, and the TCR library was made from it. The same data also went into a second study, on T cells in Graves' hyperthyroidism and ophthalmopathy.

The sample consisted of peripheral blood mononuclear cells (PBMCs), taken at new diagnosis, from a patient treated with antithyroid drugs. These receptors were taken from a woman younger than 30 with Graves disease.

This clonotype was seen many times. The CDR3 DNA sequence: TGCGCCAGCAGCCCTCGGGGTAGCGGGGGTAACAATGAGCAGTTCTTC. Amino acid sequence: CASSPRGSGGNNEQFF. This chain connects TRBV5-1 to TRBJ2-1; 9 bases are shared with TRBD2. Trimming at V came to 4 bases and at J to 5 bases, leaving 10 bases not matched to a gene. Germline V gene data show CDR1 as SGHRS and CDR2 as YFSETQ. This CDR3 has 16 residues.

This clonotype was observed at least ten times. The chain uses TRBV7-8 and TRBJ1-5, with TRBD1 matching over 7 bases. With 1 base clipped from V and 4 bases from J, the junction kept 10 bases outside the gene matches. The CDR3 is 17 residues long. Germline lookup yields CDR1 SGHVS and CDR2 FQNEAQ. CDR3 loop: CASSLVRRQGLNQPQHF. The CDR3, as DNA: TGTGCCAGCAGCTTAGTGCGGAGACAGGGACTTAATCAGCCCCAGCATTTT.

At least ten counts were recorded for this clonotype. The chain employs TRBV6-2 or TRBV6-3 and TRBJ1-1, with D possibly TRBD1 on 5 matching bases. The CDR3 consists of 12 residues. Looked up from germline, CDR1 is MNHEY and CDR2 is SVGEGT. V gave up 6 bases and J gave up 8 bases, with 13 bases separating them. CDR3 protein: CASSPGHSEAFF. The CDR3 DNA follows: TGTGCCAGCAGCCCTGGACATTCCGAAGCTTTCTTT.

This clonotype showed up many times. The chain has TRBV20-1 and TRBJ1-1; unclear D gene. There are 14 residues in the CDR3. The germline CDR1 and CDR2 sequences are DFQATT and SNEGSKA (reference sequence). The ends were cut back, 2 bases at V and 1 base at J, with 11 bases in the middle. For the CDR3, the DNA is TGCAGTGCTAGAAACTTTGCCGGGAACACTGAAGCTTTCTTT. Encoded protein: CSARNFAGNTEAFF.

This clonotype was detected many times. V gene TRBV11-2 combines with J gene TRBJ2-3, with D uncertain. Germline CDR1 SGHAT, CDR2 FQNNGV. This CDR3 contains 14 residues. Trimming pared 2 bases from V and 0 bases from J, leaving 6 bases between. The CDR3 nucleotides read TGTGCCAGCAGCTTATTAAGAAGCACAGATACGCAGTATTTT. It specifies CASSLLRSTDTQYF. Full variable domain (rest looked up from reference TRBV11-2 and TRBJ2-3): EAGVAQSPRYKIIEKRQSVAFWCNPISGHATLYWYQQILGQGPKLLIQFQNNGVVDDSQLPKDRFSAERLKGVDSTLKIQPAKLEDSAVYLCASSLLRSTDTQYFGPGTRLTVL.

This clonotype was observed many times. J is TRBJ1-1 and V is TRBV2; D gene unclear. The V and J ends lost 3 bases and 4 bases respectively, with 18 bases between them. In germline, CDR1 is SNHLY, CDR2 FYNNEI. The CDR3 is 16 amino acids. The DNA of the CDR3 is TGTGCCAGCAGTGATCGGACGCACTCCGAGGGCACTGAAGCTTTCTTT. This gives the protein CASSDRTHSEGTEAFF.

This clonotype was seen ten or more times. CDR3 in DNA: TGCGCCAGCAGCCAAGTTCGCGGGAGGCCAGATACGCAGTATTTT. It specifies CASSQVRGRPDTQYF. The chain links TRBV4-1 to TRBJ2-3, with TRBD2 identical over 8 bases. The CDR3 is made up of 15 amino acids. The V segment lost 1 base and the J segment 4 bases; nucleotides outside the gene matches: 4. Per germline, CDR1 MGHRA and CDR2 YSYEKL.

This clonotype has a count of ten or more. V is TRBV7-9 and J is TRBJ2-1; 7 positions agree with TRBD1. Germline V gene data show CDR1 as SEHNR and CDR2 as FQNEAQ (reference sequence). CDR3 length equals 14 residues. The junction had 5 bases not matched to a gene; V was cut back by 5 bases and J by 4 bases. The CDR3 region has the DNA TGTGCCAGCAGCCCCCCGACAGGGTACAATGAGCAGTTCTTC. It is translated as CASSPPTGYNEQFF.

The rearrangement joins TRBV29-1 to TRBJ2-3; 7 bases align to TRBD1. Germline V lookup: CDR1 SQVTM, CDR2 ANQGSEA. The CDR3 consists of 14 residues. V shed 6 bases and J 4 bases; nucleotides not matched to a gene: 10. In DNA form, the CDR3 reads TGCAGCGTAAACACAGGGGTGGAGGCAGATACGCAGTATTTT. The encoded protein is CSVNTGVEADTQYF.

This clonotype was seen more than once but under ten times. The chain uses TRBV7-2 and TRBJ1-2, with no clear D. Between the trimmed V and J ends, which lost 4 bases and 1 base, there was a span of 7 bases. CDR3 length equals 13 residues. The germline V gene encodes CDR1 SGHTA and CDR2 FQGNSA. As DNA, the CDR3 is TGTGCCAGCAGCTCAGCGGTTAACTATGGCTACACCTTC. Amino acid sequence: CASSSAVNYGYTF.